This record looks at one T cell receptor beta chain sequence and its context. This record belongs to a study of shared clonotypes between healthy human individuals. The V and J ends lost 4 bases and 1 base, in that order; junction bases with no gene match: 5. This CDR3 region has 15 residues. Germline V lookup: CDR1 LNHDA, CDR2 SQIVND (reference sequence). Sequencing was performed with immunoSEQ multiplex PCR; in TCRdb, only in-frame clones are kept and a portion is missing. The data show about a million clones, with approximately 70% seen just once and around 1.4% held by the top ten. Sequenced material: memory CD4+ T cells sorted from blood. Indicated subset: CD45RA-negative fraction. The clonotype comes from a man younger than 35 in good health. The chain uses TRBV19 and TRBJ2-5, with TRBD1 identical over 8 bases. CDR3 DNA: TGTGCCAGTAGTACTGGACAGGGCGGCCAAGAGACCCAGTACTTC. Translated, it gives CASSTGQGGQETQYF.